A selection of T cell receptor beta chains follows, all from one sample in a study of control samples from healthy donors and cancer patients. Some clones are missing from TCRdb's copy, which holds only in-frame ones; the method was immunoSEQ multiplex PCR. This table has roughly 70,000 clones, under 90% appearing once. The sample taken for sequencing was blood. The receptors here all came from a man between 45 and 60 years old in good health. Each CDR3 is given with its conserved first and last residue. The D gene is left open where the match is weak.

CDR3 protein: CASSLGTSGRNGELFF; V gene: TRBV6-5; D gene: TRBD2; J gene: TRBJ2-2
CDR3 protein: CAISGRTGSEAFF; V gene: TRBV10-3; D gene: TRBD1; J gene: TRBJ1-1
CDR3 protein: CASSYGTSGGYNEQFF; V gene: TRBV5-1; D gene: TRBD2; J gene: TRBJ2-1
CDR3 protein: CASSQGYEQYF; V gene: TRBV14; D gene: -; J gene: TRBJ2-7
CDR3 protein: CASSASGRRVDTQYF; V gene: TRBV9; D gene: TRBD2; J gene: TRBJ2-3
CDR3 protein: CASSLDSNQPQHF; V gene: TRBV18; D gene: -; J gene: TRBJ1-5
CDR3 protein: CASRPRQAGYGYTF; V gene: TRBV19; D gene: -; J gene: TRBJ1-2
CDR3 protein: CASSTGQVTEQYF; V gene: TRBV9; D gene: TRBD1; J gene: TRBJ2-7
CDR3 protein: CASSSVVSGNTEAFF; V gene: TRBV7-2; D gene: -; J gene: TRBJ1-1
CDR3 protein: CASSHATNYGYTF; V gene: TRBV4-3; D gene: -; J gene: TRBJ1-2
CDR3 protein: CASSADSDSYEQYF; V gene: TRBV5-6; D gene: -; J gene: TRBJ2-7
CDR3 protein: CASSDTLAGANVLTF; V gene: TRBV5-1; D gene: -; J gene: TRBJ2-6
CDR3 protein: CASSLPPTGNTIYF; V gene: TRBV11-1; D gene: -; J gene: TRBJ1-3
CDR3 protein: CASSVSTSGFSVGTQYF; V gene: TRBV7-9; D gene: TRBD2; J gene: TRBJ2-5
CDR3 protein: CASSPGTSGGETQYF; V gene: TRBV6-5; D gene: TRBD2; J gene: TRBJ2-5
CDR3 protein: CASSGGWSRESFF; V gene: TRBV12-3/TRBV12-4; D gene: -; J gene: TRBJ2-1
CDR3 protein: CASSQLKFRQNMNTGELFF; V gene: TRBV4-1; D gene: -; J gene: TRBJ2-2
CDR3 protein: CASSETPYSPLHF; V gene: TRBV6-1; D gene: -; J gene: TRBJ1-6
CDR3 protein: CASGSVSYQETQYF; V gene: TRBV12-5; D gene: -; J gene: TRBJ2-5
CDR3 protein: CATRDPGQGTEQYF; V gene: TRBV15; D gene: TRBD1; J gene: TRBJ2-7
CDR3 protein: CASGSSGGYTDTQYF; V gene: TRBV12-5; D gene: TRBD2; J gene: TRBJ2-3
CDR3 protein: CASSPQGAHLRYGYTF; V gene: TRBV5-1; D gene: TRBD1; J gene: TRBJ1-2
CDR3 protein: CASSKDRGYDTEAFF; V gene: TRBV10-2; D gene: TRBD1; J gene: TRBJ1-1
CDR3 protein: CASSSRGGSGTEAFF; V gene: TRBV5-4; D gene: -; J gene: TRBJ1-1
CDR3 protein: CASTVMNTEAFF; V gene: TRBV7-9; D gene: -; J gene: TRBJ1-1
CDR3 protein: CASTSAGGNTGELFF; V gene: TRBV7-9; D gene: TRBD2; J gene: TRBJ2-2
CDR3 protein: CASLTGHDGYEQYF; V gene: TRBV2; D gene: -; J gene: TRBJ2-7
CDR3 protein: CASSQSLTGQKCEQYF; V gene: TRBV23-1; D gene: TRBD1; J gene: TRBJ2-7
CDR3 protein: CASSVGLSGNTIYF; V gene: TRBV5-1; D gene: -; J gene: TRBJ1-3
CDR3 protein: CASSGQGNTGELFF; V gene: TRBV6-4; D gene: -; J gene: TRBJ2-2
CDR3 protein: CASSFWEAYEQYF; V gene: TRBV11-2; D gene: -; J gene: TRBJ2-7
CDR3 protein: CASSVGRSGDYTF; V gene: TRBV9; D gene: -; J gene: TRBJ1-2
CDR3 protein: CASSQDRRSTDTQYF; V gene: TRBV3-1/TRBV3-2; D gene: -; J gene: TRBJ2-3
CDR3 protein: CASSLPRGEQYF; V gene: TRBV13; D gene: -; J gene: TRBJ2-7
CDR3 protein: CTSSQVYVVDLCGTGFPNTEAFF; V gene: TRBV1; D gene: -; J gene: TRBJ1-1
CDR3 protein: CASSPGTPRDTQYF; V gene: TRBV18; D gene: -; J gene: TRBJ2-3
CDR3 protein: CASRLVDSTNQPQHF; V gene: TRBV28; D gene: -; J gene: TRBJ1-5
CDR3 protein: CSALAGAQYF; V gene: TRBV20-1; D gene: -; J gene: TRBJ2-3
CDR3 protein: CASSLAPREKLFF; V gene: TRBV7-7; D gene: -; J gene: TRBJ1-4
CDR3 protein: CASSRETGLTSYEQYF; V gene: TRBV3-1/TRBV3-2; D gene: -; J gene: TRBJ2-7
CDR3 protein: CASGLAGGEQFF; V gene: TRBV6-5; D gene: TRBD2; J gene: TRBJ2-1
CDR3 protein: CASSQESRVGYGYTF; V gene: TRBV4-3; D gene: -; J gene: TRBJ1-2
CDR3 protein: CASSQVGRAGNTIYF; V gene: TRBV4-3; D gene: -; J gene: TRBJ1-3
CDR3 protein: CASRQGRKETQYF; V gene: TRBV6-5; D gene: -; J gene: TRBJ2-5
CDR3 protein: CASRKSDRGTGEQYF; V gene: TRBV18; D gene: TRBD1; J gene: TRBJ2-7
CDR3 protein: CASSPKEGAKNIQYF; V gene: TRBV18; D gene: -; J gene: TRBJ2-4
CDR3 protein: CASSGRIDRVYGYTF; V gene: TRBV2; D gene: -; J gene: TRBJ1-2
CDR3 protein: CAWSIGFGANVLTF; V gene: TRBV30; D gene: -; J gene: TRBJ2-6
CDR3 protein: CASINQGVLDNSPLHF; V gene: TRBV28; D gene: TRBD1; J gene: TRBJ1-6
CDR3 protein: CASSPTGGQGNEKLFF; V gene: TRBV7-9; D gene: -; J gene: TRBJ1-4
CDR3 protein: CATHYQDRGSYEQYF; V gene: TRBV10-3; D gene: TRBD1; J gene: TRBJ2-7
CDR3 protein: CASSRTGGIGNTGELFF; V gene: TRBV9; D gene: TRBD1; J gene: TRBJ2-2
CDR3 protein: CASTGQSIYGYTF; V gene: TRBV28; D gene: -; J gene: TRBJ1-2
CDR3 protein: CASSPGLAGGNRDTQYF; V gene: TRBV7-3; D gene: TRBD2; J gene: TRBJ2-3
CDR3 protein: CASSHRGSYNSPLHF; V gene: TRBV14; D gene: -; J gene: TRBJ1-6